A single sample is the source of the 23 T cell receptor beta chains below, sequenced in a study of shared clonotypes between healthy human individuals. Here immunoSEQ multiplex PCR was the method, and the copy in TCRdb shows in-frame clones only, minus some. Seen here are about 2.3 million clones, around 90% observed once, and the top ten hold more than 0.35%. Sequencing was carried out using naive CD4+ T cells from PBMCs. The subset here: CD45RA+ positively selected. The receptors originated from a man aged 18 to 30 in good health. Some clones in this sample may be carry-over from other donors' samples.

This clone was found once. The gene calls are TRBV21-1 and TRBJ2-5; TRBD1, the table's D call, was not compared with the DNA. TRBV21-1 is recorded as a pseudogene. This CDR3 comprises 15 residues. CDR3 amino acids: CASSTTGDDQETQYF. For the CDR3, the DNA is TGTGCCAGCAGCACGACAGGGGACGATCAAGAGACCCAGTACTTC.

The rearrangement uses TRBV5-1 and TRBJ2-1, with unresolved D. There are 16 residues in the CDR3. Germline V gene lookup returns CDR1 SGHRS and CDR2 YFSETQ. Trimming left V 0 bases short and J 0 bases short, with 10 bases between. In nucleotides, the CDR3 is TGCGCCAGCAGCTTGGGAGATGTTTACTCCTACAATGAGCAGTTCTTC. Its translation is CASSLGDVYSYNEQFF.

V usage is TRBV5-4 and J usage is TRBJ2-1, with 9 nucleotides matching TRBD1. The CDR3 sequence is 16 residues long. Germline V lookup: CDR1 SGHNT, CDR2 YYREEE (reference sequence). The ends lost 4 bases at V and 3 bases at J; junction bases unmatched: 8. The CDR3 DNA sequence: TGTGCCAGCAGCGCCCGGACAGGGGCCTACTACAATGAGCAGTTCTTC. This codes for CASSARTGAYYNEQFF.

This clone was seen only a few times. V gene TRBV30 combines with J gene TRBJ1-2, with unresolved D. Germline V gene lookup returns CDR1 GTSNPN and CDR2 SVGIG (reference sequence). V gave up 2 bases and J gave up 5 bases, with 6 bases separating them. This CDR3 spans 11 amino acids. The CDR3 spells CAWSKGYGYTF. CDR3 coding DNA: TGTGCCTGGAGTAAGGGTTATGGCTACACCTTC.

This clone was counted once. V usage is TRBV6-1 and J usage is TRBJ2-7; D is perhaps TRBD2 (6 bases). The CDR3 runs 11 residues. V shed 10 bases and J shed 4 bases, with 11 bases lying between them. Germline CDR1 is MNHNS and CDR2 is SASEGT. The CDR3 region has the DNA TGTGCCACGGGACTCGGGTACGAGCAGTACTTC. This encodes CATGLGYEQYF.

This clone is a singleton in its sample. The chain recombines TRBV5-1 with TRBJ2-5; 7 positions match TRBD1. The ends lost 2 bases at V and 1 base at J; junction bases unmatched: 8. Germline V gives CDR1 SGHRS, CDR2 YFSETQ. This CDR3 comprises 16 residues. The CDR3 DNA reads TGCGCCAGCAGCTTCACTCCGAACAGGGGCCAAGAGACCCAGTACTTC. This encodes CASSFTPNRGQETQYF.

This sequence joins TRBV28 and TRBJ2-7; perhaps TRBD2 as D (5 bases). CDR3 length equals 14 residues. Trimming pared 6 bases from V and 0 bases from J, leaving 12 bases between. In germline, CDR1 is MDHEN, CDR2 SYDVKM. CDR3 protein: CASSTGVGSYEQYF. CDR3 nucleotide sequence: TGTGCCAGCAGCACCGGGGTGGGCTCCTACGAGCAGTACTTC.

In this sample, this clone turned up once. CDR3 DNA sequence: TGTGCCAGCAGCTTGGGGCCAGGGGCATTTACCTACGAGCAGTACTTC. Amino acid sequence: CASSLGPGAFTYEQYF. The chain recombines TRBV7-8 with TRBJ2-7; D possibly corresponds to TRBD1 (6 bases). The CDR3 is 16 amino acids. CDR1 and CDR2 from the germline V gene are SGHVS and FQNEAQ. V was pared by 3 bases and J by 2 bases, with 17 bases between. Complete variable domain (other parts from reference TRBV7-8 and TRBJ2-7): GAGVSQSPRYKVAKRGQDVALRCDPISGHVSLFWYQQALGQGPEFLTYFQNEAQLDKSGLPSDRFFAERPEGSVSTLKIQRTQQEDSAVYLCASSLGPGAFTYEQYFGPGTRLTVT.

The sample holds one count of this clone. The chain uses TRBV4-2 and TRBJ1-2; no clear D gene. The V gene's germline CDR1 is LGHNA and CDR2 YNFKEQ. The CDR3 sequence is 12 residues long. V was trimmed by 0 bases and J by 7 bases, leaving 6 bases between them. The CDR3 bases are TGTGCCAGCAGCCAAGAAGCAGGTGGCTACACCTTC. Protein sequence: CASSQEAGGYTF.

Notes on this clone: At one end the junction does not follow the germline gene, possibly because of a read error. The V gene is TRBV28, the J gene TRBJ2-1; a possible D gene is TRBD2 (6 bases). Germline V gene sequence: CDR1 MDHEN, CDR2 SYDVKM. This CDR3 spans 15 amino acids. The CDR3 here is CASRPFGGRYSEQFF. The CDR3 DNA follows: TGTGCCAGCAGGCCGTTTGGGGGGAGGTACAGTGAGCAGTTCTTC. Full variable domain (rest looked up from reference TRBV28 and TRBJ2-1): DVKVTQSSRYLVKRTGEKVFLECVQDMDHENMFWYRQDPGLGLRLIYFSYDVKMKEKGDIPEGYSVSREKKERFSLILESASTNQTSMYLCASRPFGGRYSEQFFGPGTRLTVL.

A remark on this clone: Other DNA sequences within the sample encode an identical CDR3. The rearrangement uses TRBV28 and TRBJ1-5, with 7 bases matching TRBD1. Germline lookup yields CDR1 MDHEN and CDR2 SYDVKM. CDR3 size: 15 residues. With 6 bases clipped from V and 2 bases from J, the junction kept 7 bases outside the gene matches. The CDR3 protein is CASSPQGRGNQPQHF. The CDR3 region has the DNA TGTGCCAGCAGCCCACAGGGGCGCGGCAATCAGCCCCAGCATTTT.

The rearrangement uses TRBV7-9 and TRBJ1-5; no definite D call. The CDR3 is 15 residues long. Germline V gene sequence: CDR1 SEHNR, CDR2 FQNEAQ (reference sequence). V gave up 0 bases and J gave up 6 bases, with 12 bases separating them. The CDR3 DNA reads as TGTGCCAGCAGCTTAGCCGGCGGACGGGGTCAGCCCCAGCATTTT. Encoded protein: CASSLAGGRGQPQHF. The full variable domain, in which reference TRBV7-9 and TRBJ1-5 provide the parts outside the CDR3, is DTGVSQNPRHKITKRGQNVTFRCDPISEHNRLYWYRQTLGQGPEFLTYFQNEAQLEKSRLLSDRFSAERPKGSFSTLEIQRTEQGDSAMYLCASSLAGGRGQPQHFGDGTRLSIL.

The chain links TRBV5-5 to TRBJ1-1; 8 nucleotides match TRBD1. V lost 3 bases, J lost 3 bases, and 1 base stayed unmatched. Germline V lookup: CDR1 SGHKS, CDR2 YYEKEE (reference sequence). The CDR3 extends over 13 amino acids. The chain's CDR3 is CASSYRGDTEAFF. CDR3 coding DNA: TGTGCCAGCAGCTACAGGGGGGACACTGAAGCTTTCTTT.

Details on this clone: Other DNA sequences within the sample encode an identical CDR3. CDR3 loop: CASSLGSTTDTQYF. The CDR3 DNA sequence: TGCGCCAGCAGCTTGGGGTCTACCACAGATACGCAGTATTTT. V gene TRBV5-1 combines with J gene TRBJ2-3; D is unresolved. The germline CDR1 and CDR2 sequences are SGHRS and YFSETQ. The V end was cut by 0 bases, the J end by 2 bases, with 7 bases between. The CDR3 loop spans 14 amino acids.

This clone was detected once. The genes are TRBV2 and TRBJ2-1; D unresolved. Germline loops: CDR1 SNHLY, CDR2 FYNNEI. This CDR3 is built from 13 residues. Trimming stripped 6 bases from V and 0 bases from J, with 6 bases between. The CDR3 DNA follows: TGTGCCAGCAGGGTCCTCTCCTACAATGAGCAGTTCTTC. Amino acid sequence: CASRVLSYNEQFF.

The genes are TRBV19 and TRBJ2-7; a possible D gene is TRBD2 (6 bases). The CDR3 contains 17 residues. The V end was cut by 5 bases, the J end by 3 bases, with 23 bases between. CDR1 and CDR2 from the germline V gene are LNHDA and SQIVND (reference sequence). The chain's CDR3 is CASSLYSGTRNSYEQYF. CDR3 nucleotide sequence: TGTGCCAGTAGTTTATACTCCGGGACTCGAAATAGCTACGAGCAGTACTTC.

This sequence joins TRBV6-5 and TRBJ2-1, with 11 bases that match TRBD2. CDR3 length: 15 amino acids. Unmatched junction bases numbered 2, after V lost 4 bases and J lost 3 bases. The germline V gene has CDR1 MNHEY and CDR2 SVGAGI. The CDR3 DNA follows: TGTGCCAGCAGTTGGACTAGCGGGTACTACAATGAGCAGTTCTTC. Protein product: CASSWTSGYYNEQFF.

The genes are TRBV10-3 and TRBJ1-3; 9 bases are shared with TRBD1. The CDR3 is 15 residues long. Germline V gives CDR1 ENHRY, CDR2 SYGVKD. J gave up 3 bases and V 8 bases, and 8 bases lay outside the gene matches. This chain's CDR3 is CAILTGTGFGNTIYF. CDR3 in DNA: TGTGCCATCCTAACCGGGACAGGGTTTGGAAACACCATATATTTT.

CDR3 amino acids: CASSFLLAGRYEQYF. For the CDR3, the DNA is TGTGCCAGCAGTTTCCTCCTAGCGGGACGCTACGAGCAGTACTTC. V usage is TRBV28 and J usage is TRBJ2-7; 9 nucleotides align to TRBD2. J gave up 3 bases and V 3 bases, and 6 bases lay outside the gene matches. The CDR3 sequence is 15 residues long. Looked up from germline, CDR1 is MDHEN and CDR2 is SYDVKM.

The chain carries TRBV14 and TRBJ2-4; possible D gene TRBD2, 6 bases. The CDR3 loop spans 14 amino acids. Germline CDR1 reads SGHDN; CDR2 reads FVKESK. V was pared by 6 bases and J by 5 bases, with 14 bases between. The CDR3 protein is CASRNSGSQNIQYF. CDR3 bases: TGTGCCAGCAGGAATAGCGGTAGCCAAAACATTCAGTACTTC.

The J gene is TRBJ2-5, the V gene TRBV28; 7 nucleotides match TRBD2. V was clipped by 5 bases and J by 4 bases; unmatched bases: 16. CDR1 is MDHEN and CDR2 is SYDVKM in the germline V gene. This CDR3 region has 17 residues. CDR3 bases: TGTGCCAGCAGTCCCCCGGTTGGGGGAGGGTGGGGAGAGACCCAGTACTTC. It encodes CASSPPVGGGWGETQYF.

The V call is TRBV2, the J call TRBJ2-5, with D unclear. The CDR3 is 12 amino acids. Germline CDR1 and CDR2: SNHLY and FYNNEI. Trimming cost V 7 bases and J 5 bases, with 11 bases left between them. The CDR3 is CASTAVRETQYF. CDR3 sequence (DNA): TGTGCCAGCACCGCGGTCAGGGAGACCCAGTACTTC.

The V and J genes are TRBV6-1 and TRBJ2-7; TRBD2 might be the D (6 bases). Trimming cost V 1 base and J 1 base, with 11 bases left between them. The germline CDR1 and CDR2 sequences are MNHNS and SASEGT. This CDR3 is built from 15 residues. CDR3 in amino acids: CASSEGSGGSYEQYF. In DNA form, the CDR3 reads TGTGCCAGCAGTGAAGGATCCGGGGGTTCCTACGAGCAGTACTTC.